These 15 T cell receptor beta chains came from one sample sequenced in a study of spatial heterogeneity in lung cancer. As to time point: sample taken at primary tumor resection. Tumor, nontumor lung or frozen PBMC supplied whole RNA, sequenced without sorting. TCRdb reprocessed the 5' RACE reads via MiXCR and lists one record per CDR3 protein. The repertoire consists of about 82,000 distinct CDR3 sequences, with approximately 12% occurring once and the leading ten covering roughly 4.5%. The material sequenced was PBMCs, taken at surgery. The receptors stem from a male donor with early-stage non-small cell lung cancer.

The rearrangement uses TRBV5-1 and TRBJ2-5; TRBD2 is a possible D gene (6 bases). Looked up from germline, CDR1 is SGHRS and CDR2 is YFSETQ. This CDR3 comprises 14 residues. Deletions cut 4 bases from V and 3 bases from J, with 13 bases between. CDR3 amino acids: CASSVGGGEETQYF. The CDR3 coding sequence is TGCGCCAGCAGCGTCGGTGGAGGGGAAGAGACCCAGTACTTC.

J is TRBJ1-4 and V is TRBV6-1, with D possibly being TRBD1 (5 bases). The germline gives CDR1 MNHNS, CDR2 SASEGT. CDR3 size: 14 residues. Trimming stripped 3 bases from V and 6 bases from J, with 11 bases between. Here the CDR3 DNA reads TGTGCCAGCAGTGAGGGGCAGGGAGATGAAAAACTGTTTTTT. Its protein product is CASSEGQGDEKLFF.

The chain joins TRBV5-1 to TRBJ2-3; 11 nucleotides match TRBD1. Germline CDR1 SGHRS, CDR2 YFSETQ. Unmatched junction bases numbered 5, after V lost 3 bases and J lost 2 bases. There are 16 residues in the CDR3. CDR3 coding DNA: TGCGCCAGCAGCTCAGGGACAGGGGGAAACACAGATACGCAGTATTTT. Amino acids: CASSSGTGGNTDTQYF.

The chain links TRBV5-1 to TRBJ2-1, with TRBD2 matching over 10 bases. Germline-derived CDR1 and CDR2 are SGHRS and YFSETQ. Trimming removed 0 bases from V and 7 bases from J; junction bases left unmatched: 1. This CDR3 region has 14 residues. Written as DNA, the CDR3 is TGCGCCAGCAGCTTGGTGACTAGCGGGAATGAGCAGTTCTTC. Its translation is CASSLVTSGNEQFF.

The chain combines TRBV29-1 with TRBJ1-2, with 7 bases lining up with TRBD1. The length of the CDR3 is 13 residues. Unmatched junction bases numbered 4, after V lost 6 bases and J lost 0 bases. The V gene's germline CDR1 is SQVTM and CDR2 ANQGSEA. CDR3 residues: CSVDRDTNYGYTF. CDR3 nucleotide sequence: TGCAGCGTCGACAGGGATACTAACTATGGCTACACCTTC. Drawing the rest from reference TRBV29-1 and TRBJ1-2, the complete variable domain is SAVISQKPSRDICQRGTSLTIQCQVDSQVTMMFWYRQQPGQSLTLIATANQGSEATYESGFVIDKFPISRPNLTFSTLTVSNMSPEDSSIYLCSVDRDTNYGYTFGSGTRLTVV.

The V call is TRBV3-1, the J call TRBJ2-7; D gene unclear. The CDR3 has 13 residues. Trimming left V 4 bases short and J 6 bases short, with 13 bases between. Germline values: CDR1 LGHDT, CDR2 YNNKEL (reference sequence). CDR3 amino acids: CASSPIKDSEQYF. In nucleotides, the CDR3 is TGTGCCAGCAGCCCAATCAAGGATTCCGAGCAGTACTTC.

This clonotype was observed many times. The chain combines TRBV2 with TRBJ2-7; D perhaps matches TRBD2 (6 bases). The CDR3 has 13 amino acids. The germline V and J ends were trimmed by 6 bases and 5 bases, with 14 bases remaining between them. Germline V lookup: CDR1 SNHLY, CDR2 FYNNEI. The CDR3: CASRGPGGDEQYF. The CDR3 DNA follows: TGTGCCAGCAGGGGACCCGGAGGGGACGAGCAGTACTTC.

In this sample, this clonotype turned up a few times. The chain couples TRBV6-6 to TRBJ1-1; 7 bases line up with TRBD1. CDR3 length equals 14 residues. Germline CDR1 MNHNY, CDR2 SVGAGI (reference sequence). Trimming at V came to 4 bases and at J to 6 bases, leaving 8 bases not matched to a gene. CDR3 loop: CASSSWTGGPEAFF. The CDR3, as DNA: TGTGCCAGCAGTTCGTGGACAGGAGGGCCTGAAGCTTTCTTT.

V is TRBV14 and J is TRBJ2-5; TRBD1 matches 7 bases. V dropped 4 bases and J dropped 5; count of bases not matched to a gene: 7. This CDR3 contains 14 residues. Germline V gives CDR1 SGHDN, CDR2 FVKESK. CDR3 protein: CASSLQGSGETQYF. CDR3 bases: TGTGCCAGCAGCCTACAGGGGTCGGGCGAGACCCAGTACTTC. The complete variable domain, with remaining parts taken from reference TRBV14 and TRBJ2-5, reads EAGVTQFPSHSVIEKGQTVTLRCDPISGHDNLYWYRRVMGKEIKFLLHFVKESKQDESGMPNNRFLAERTGGTYSTLKVQPAELEDSGVYFCASSLQGSGETQYFGPGTRLLVL.

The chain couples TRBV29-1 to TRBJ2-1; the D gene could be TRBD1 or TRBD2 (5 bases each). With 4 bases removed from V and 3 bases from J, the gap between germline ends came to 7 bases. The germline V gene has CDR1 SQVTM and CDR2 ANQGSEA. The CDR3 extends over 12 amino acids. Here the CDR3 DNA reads TGCAGCGTTGGGGACCGCTACAATGAGCAGTTCTTC. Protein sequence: CSVGDRYNEQFF.

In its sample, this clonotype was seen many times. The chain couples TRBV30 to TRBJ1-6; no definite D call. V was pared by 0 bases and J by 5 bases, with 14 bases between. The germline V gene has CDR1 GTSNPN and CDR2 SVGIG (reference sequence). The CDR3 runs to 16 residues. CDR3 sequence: CAWSVPWALNNSPLHF. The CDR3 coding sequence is TGTGCCTGGAGTGTACCATGGGCTTTGAATAATTCACCCCTCCACTTT.

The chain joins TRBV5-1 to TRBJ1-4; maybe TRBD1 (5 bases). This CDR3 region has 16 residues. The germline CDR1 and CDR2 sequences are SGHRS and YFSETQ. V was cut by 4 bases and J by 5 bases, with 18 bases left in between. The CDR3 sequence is CASSPEDGHSNEKLFF. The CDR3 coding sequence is TGCGCCAGCAGCCCCGAGGACGGACACTCCAATGAAAAACTGTTTTTT.

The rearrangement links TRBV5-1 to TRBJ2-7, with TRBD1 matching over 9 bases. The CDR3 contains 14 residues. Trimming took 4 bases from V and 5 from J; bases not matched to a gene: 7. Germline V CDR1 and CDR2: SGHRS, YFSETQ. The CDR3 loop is CASSAGQGLDEQYF. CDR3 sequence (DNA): TGCGCCAGCAGCGCGGGACAGGGTTTGGACGAGCAGTACTTC.

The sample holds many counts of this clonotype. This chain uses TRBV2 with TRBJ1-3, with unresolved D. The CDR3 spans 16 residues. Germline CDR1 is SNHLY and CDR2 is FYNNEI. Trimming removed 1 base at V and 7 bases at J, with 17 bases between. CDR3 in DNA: TGTGCCAGCAGTGAAGAACACCTCCTGGTATCTAACACCATATATTTT. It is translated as CASSEEHLLVSNTIYF.

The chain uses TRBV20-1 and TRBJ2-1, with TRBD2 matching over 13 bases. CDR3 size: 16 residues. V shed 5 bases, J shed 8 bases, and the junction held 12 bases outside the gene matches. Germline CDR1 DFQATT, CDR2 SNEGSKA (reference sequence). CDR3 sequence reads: CSAPSLTSGRADEQFF. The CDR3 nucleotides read TGCAGTGCTCCCTCTCTAACTAGCGGGAGGGCGGATGAGCAGTTCTTC.